The sample holds a few counts of the clone carrying this T cell receptor (beta chain). The target antigen is unknown. The data originate from a study of T cell repertoires in cytomegalovirus infection. Study at large: Selected CMV epitopes included recently identified HLA-C-restricted ones as well as well-studied HLA-B-restricted ones. Indications of both CMV infection and matching HLA type were provided by public TCR beta signatures.

Via MiXCR, TCRdb re-called the reads, giving one row per CDR3 protein. The sample includes approximately 120,000 distinct CDR3 sequences, around 32% of them seen just once. Broader study findings: The study identified carriers of CMV plus the relevant HLA from cumulative public TCR beta family frequency. The response measured ex vivo was dominated by TCR beta clonotypes (HLA-C-restricted and CMV-specific).

The CDR3 has 12 amino acids. V was cut by 6 bases and J by 3 bases, with 5 bases left in between. The germline V gene encodes CDR1 MNHNS and CDR2 SASEGT. This rearrangement joins TRBV6-1 to TRBJ2-2; no clear D gene. This receptor was identified in a human donor in good health (CMV status not recorded). Some clones in this sample may be carry-over from other donors' samples. The starting material was CD8+ T cells from cultured PBMCs, obtained from culture after CMV antigen stimulation. CDR3 residues: CASRYYTGELFF. CDR3 in DNA: TGTGCCAGCAGATACTACACCGGGGAGCTGTTTTTT.